A selection of T cell receptor beta chains follows, all from one sample in a study of beta chain features in type 1 diabetes. Assay: immunoSEQ multiplex PCR; the TCRdb copy retains only in-frame clones and omits some. The sample yields under 300,000 clones, approximately 16% seen once. Specimen: naive CD4+ T cells from blood. The receptor set was obtained from a young man with type 1 diabetes. CDR3s include the opening cysteine and the closing phenylalanine or tryptophan. Fields, in order: V gene, CDR3 protein.

TRBV15 CATSLRGIIPTQYF
TRBV5-1 CASSLKLGPDTQYF
TRBV11-2 CASSLASTRETQYF
TRBV5-1 CASSLAFQDPQETQYF
TRBV14 CASSQQGSTGELFF
TRBV9 CASSPRSGETQYF
TRBV7-2 CASSLDAGPRDTQYF
TRBV6-1 CASRSGAIQETQYF
TRBV25-1 CASSEFRGLTGELFF
TRBV7-2 CASSYQQGNTEAFF
TRBV29-1 CSVEVMGQNFTEAFF
TRBV20-1 CSARTALAGGF
TRBV13 CASSLGTQQRPGANVLTF
TRBV25-1 CASSETYGETQYF